These 30 T cell receptor beta chains originate from one sample sequenced in a study of cytomegalovirus exposure and HLA in healthy donors. PCR was performed using 60 Vbeta and 13 Jbeta primers. Sequenced by immunoSEQ multiplex PCR; TCRdb stores in-frame clones only, minus some. The sample holds 200,000 to 300,000 clones, approximately 85% seen once. The specimen sequenced was PBMCs. The receptors derive from a woman aged 40 to 50 in good health and CMV-seropositive.

The CDR3 sequence: CASSLAGGLGGSTDTQYF. The CDR3 DNA is TGCGCCAGCAGTCTGGCGGGAGGGTTAGGGGGTTCCACAGATACGCAGTATTTT. The chain uses TRBV4-1 and TRBJ2-3; 9 bases agree with TRBD2. Germline V gene sequence: CDR1 MGHRA, CDR2 YSYEKL. Unmatched junction bases numbered 15, after V lost 6 bases and J lost 2 bases. This CDR3 is 18 amino acids long.

This clone occurred once. This sequence joins TRBV9 and TRBJ2-1, with D uncertain. Trimming took off 2 bases at V and 8 bases at J, with 17 bases between the two ends. The germline V gene encodes CDR1 SGDLS and CDR2 YYNGEE. The CDR3 runs 15 residues. CDR3: CASSVRLVPVDEQFF. DNA for the CDR3: TGTGCCAGCAGCGTTCGCCTTGTGCCTGTAGATGAGCAGTTCTTC.

The J gene is TRBJ2-1, the V gene TRBV5-6, with D tentatively TRBD1 (6 bases). This CDR3 spans 15 amino acids. The V end was cut by 5 bases, the J end by 10 bases, with 22 bases between. Germline-derived CDR1 and CDR2 are SGHDT and YYEEEE. Written as DNA, the CDR3 is TGTGCCAGCAGGATACAGGGTTCTAGAGGAGAAGAGCAGTTCTTC. It translates to CASRIQGSRGEEQFF.

The J gene is TRBJ1-6, the V gene TRBV28; D possibly corresponds to TRBD1 (6 bases). From germline, CDR1 is MDHEN and CDR2 SYDVKM. Trimming took off 7 bases at V and 8 bases at J, with 18 bases between the two ends. There are 15 residues in the CDR3. In nucleotides, the CDR3 is TGTGCCAGCAACCCAGGACAGTCAGGCTATTCACCCCTCCACTTT. Its protein is CASNPGQSGYSPLHF. Full variable domain (missing parts from reference TRBV28 and TRBJ1-6): DVKVTQSSRYLVKRTGEKVFLECVQDMDHENMFWYRQDPGLGLRLIYFSYDVKMKEKGDIPEGYSVSREKKERFSLILESASTNQTSMYLCASNPGQSGYSPLHFGNGTRLTVT.

The J gene is TRBJ2-5, the V gene TRBV5-6; 7 positions match TRBD1. The length of the CDR3 is 14 residues. In germline, CDR1 is SGHDT, CDR2 YYEEEE. The V segment lost 4 bases and the J segment 5 bases; nucleotides outside the gene matches: 8. CDR3 protein: CASSRGTGAETQYF. The CDR3 nucleotides are TGTGCCAGCAGCCGGGGTACAGGGGCCGAGACCCAGTACTTC.

This chain uses TRBV6-5 with TRBJ2-7, with D maybe TRBD1 (6 bases). The CDR3 loop spans 14 amino acids. Trimming took off 7 bases at V and 4 bases at J, with 17 bases between the two ends. Germline CDR1 is MNHEY and CDR2 is SVGAGI. CDR3 coding DNA: TGTGCCAGCAAGAAAACGGACAGCCGATACGAGCAGTACTTC. This encodes CASKKTDSRYEQYF.

The chain links TRBV30 to TRBJ1-5, with D hard to call. The CDR3 has 14 amino acids. Germline assignment: CDR1 GTSNPN and CDR2 SVGIG (reference sequence). Trimming took off 1 base at V and 0 bases at J, with 7 bases between the two ends. CDR3: CAWSGRGSNQPQHF. CDR3 DNA: TGTGCCTGGAGTGGGCGCGGTAGCAATCAGCCCCAGCATTTT.

This clone was detected only once. The chain uses TRBV30 and TRBJ2-2; 7 bases are a match to TRBD1. Germline-derived CDR1 and CDR2 are GTSNPN and SVGIG (reference sequence). V dropped 2 bases and J dropped 0; count of bases not matched to a gene: 3. The CDR3 is 15 amino acids. The CDR3 DNA is TGTGCCTGGAGTAAGGGGGCCACGAACACCGGGGAGCTGTTTTTT. This translates into CAWSKGATNTGELFF.

This chain joins TRBV5-1 and TRBJ1-1; D is perhaps TRBD1 (6 bases). The CDR3 runs to 15 residues. With 0 bases removed from V and 4 bases from J, the gap between germline ends came to 13 bases. CDR1 and CDR2 from the germline V gene are SGHRS and YFSETQ. The CDR3, as DNA: TGCGCCAGCAGCTTGGCGCCAGGGGACGGCACTGAAGCTTTCTTT. Protein sequence: CASSLAPGDGTEAFF.

This rearrangement joins TRBV18 to TRBJ2-3; the D is unclear. The V gene lost 2 bases and the J gene lost 0 bases, with 12 bases spanning the gap. The CDR3 has 16 amino acids. In germline, CDR1 is KGHSH, CDR2 LQKENI. CDR3 loop: CASSPTRSLSTDTQYF. In DNA, the CDR3 is TGTGCCAGCTCACCAACGAGGAGCCTCAGCACAGATACGCAGTATTTT.

This clone was counted only a few times. The rearrangement links TRBV5-1 to TRBJ2-6; TRBD2 aligns across 12 bases. Per germline, CDR1 SGHRS and CDR2 YFSETQ. The ends lost 4 bases at V and 0 bases at J; junction bases unmatched: 8. CDR3 length: 19 amino acids. The CDR3 spells CASSPGLAGLHSGANVLTF. The CDR3 bases are TGCGCCAGCAGCCCCGGACTAGCGGGACTTCACTCTGGGGCCAACGTCCTGACTTTC.

The V and J genes are TRBV25-1 and TRBJ2-2; 9 bases are shared with TRBD1. This CDR3 comprises 16 residues. The germline V gene has CDR1 MGHDK and CDR2 SYGVNS. With 7 bases clipped from V and 2 bases from J, the junction kept 8 bases outside the gene matches. The CDR3 reads CASNFGGQGNTGELFF. DNA for the CDR3: TGTGCCAGCAATTTCGGGGGACAGGGAAACACCGGGGAGCTGTTTTTT.

The chain couples TRBV7-2 to TRBJ2-7; D gene unclear. This CDR3 region has 15 residues. The germline V gene encodes CDR1 SGHTA and CDR2 FQGNSA. V lost 6 bases and J lost 1, with 16 bases in between. CDR3 region: CASSSLLAGSYEQYF. CDR3 bases: TGTGCCAGCAGTTCTCTCCTGGCAGGATCCTACGAGCAGTACTTC.

There are a few counts of this clone. In DNA form, the CDR3 reads TGTGCCAGCAGCTTGGCCCAGGGCCCCAACACTGAAGCTTTCTTT. This translates into CASSLAQGPNTEAFF. This chain uses TRBV5-4 with TRBJ1-1; perhaps TRBD1 as D (5 bases). Germline V gives CDR1 SGHNT, CDR2 YYREEE (reference sequence). The CDR3 loop spans 15 amino acids. With 0 bases removed from V and 2 bases from J, the gap between germline ends came to 11 bases.

This chain uses TRBV15 with TRBJ2-3, with TRBD1 matching 7 bases. The V gene's germline CDR1 is LNHNV and CDR2 YYDKDF (reference sequence). J gave up 1 base and V 3 bases, and 10 bases lay outside the gene matches. This CDR3 is 17 amino acids long. The CDR3 bases are TGTGCCACCAGCAGGCCCCAACAGGGGATCCGCACAGATACGCAGTATTTT. Its translation is CATSRPQQGIRTDTQYF.

The rearrangement links TRBV10-3 to TRBJ2-2; D is unresolved. This CDR3 has 11 amino acids. The V gene's germline CDR1 is ENHRY and CDR2 SYGVKD. Trimming took off 10 bases at V and 3 bases at J, with 6 bases between the two ends. As DNA, the CDR3 is TGTGCCACCCGGGACACCGGGGAGCTGTTTTTT. Residues: CATRDTGELFF.

The chain joins TRBV5-6 to TRBJ2-7, with D possibly matching TRBD2 (5 bases). V dropped 0 bases and J dropped 6 bases, with 13 bases sitting between them. Germline V CDR1 and CDR2: SGHDT, YYEEEE. This CDR3 comprises 14 residues. In nucleotides, the CDR3 is TGTGCCAGCAGCTTGGTTGGCGGGCTTGTCGAGCAGTACTTC. Translation gives CASSLVGGLVEQYF.

The CDR3 spells CASSTEGGQPQHF. The CDR3 coding sequence is TGTGCCAGTAGTACAGAAGGAGGTCAGCCCCAGCATTTT. V is TRBV19 and J is TRBJ1-5, with D hard to call. Germline assignment: CDR1 LNHDA and CDR2 SQIVND (reference sequence). CDR3 length: 13 residues. Trimming took 4 bases from V and 6 from J, leaving 10 bases between them.

The rearrangement uses TRBV6-6 and TRBJ1-5; 8 bases are shared with TRBD1. Looked up from germline, CDR1 is MNHNY and CDR2 is SVGAGI (reference sequence). This CDR3 region has 14 residues. V shed 5 bases and J 6 bases; nucleotides not matched to a gene: 6. The CDR3 region is CASSAQGAVQPQHF. The CDR3 DNA is TGTGCCAGCAGTGCGCAGGGGGCGGTTCAGCCCCAGCATTTT.

This chain joins TRBV29-1 and TRBJ1-1; no clear D gene. CDR1 and CDR2 from the germline V gene are SQVTM and ANQGSEA. V was trimmed by 4 bases and J by 4 bases, leaving 10 bases between them. The CDR3 is 12 amino acids. The CDR3 reads CSVAQRSTEAFF. The CDR3 nucleotides are TGCAGCGTTGCCCAGAGGAGCACTGAAGCTTTCTTT.

The chain employs TRBV5-1 and TRBJ1-1, with TRBD1 as a possible D gene (5 bases). This CDR3 is built from 14 residues. CDR1 SGHRS and CDR2 YFSETQ come from the germline V gene. V shed 2 bases and J shed 8 bases, with 16 bases lying between them. In nucleotides, the CDR3 is TGCGCCAGCAGCTTAAATGGGGGGAGCGCAGAAGCTTTCTTT. Translation gives CASSLNGGSAEAFF. The full variable domain, in which reference TRBV5-1 and TRBJ1-1 provide the parts outside the CDR3, is KAGVTQTPRYLIKTRGQQVTLSCSPISGHRSVSWYQQTPGQGLQFLFEYFSETQRNKGNFPGRFSGRQFSNSRSEMNVSTLELGDSALYLCASSLNGGSAEAFFGQGTRLTVV.

This clone was counted between two and nine times. V and J are TRBV4-2 and TRBJ1-2; tentatively, D is TRBD1 (5 bases). The CDR3 covers 15 residues. V lost 2 bases, J lost 6 bases, and 16 bases lay in between. Looked up from germline, CDR1 is LGHNA and CDR2 is YNFKEQ. As DNA, the CDR3 is TGTGCCAGCAGCCAATTGGATCCCCGGGGGGATGGCTACACCTTC. Protein: CASSQLDPRGDGYTF.

This chain links TRBV30 with TRBJ1-1; 8 nucleotides match TRBD1. There are 14 residues in the CDR3. The germline CDR1 and CDR2 sequences are GTSNPN and SVGIG (reference sequence). Trimming took 3 bases from V and 4 from J; bases not matched to a gene: 7. The CDR3 region is CAWRFQGAATEAFF. CDR3 nucleotides: TGTGCCTGGAGGTTCCAGGGGGCAGCCACTGAAGCTTTCTTT. Based on the CDR3 plus reference TRBV30 and TRBJ1-1, the full variable domain is SQTIHQWPATLVQPVGSPLSLECTVEGTSNPNLYWYRQAAGRGLQLLFYSVGIGQISSEVPQNLSASRPQDRQFILSSKKLLLSDSGFYLCAWRFQGAATEAFFGQGTRLTVV.

DNA for the CDR3: TGCGCCAGCGGAGCCCCACAGGGGCCAGGATTTCCACCCCTCCACTTT. Amino acid sequence: CASGAPQGPGFPPLHF. V gene TRBV23-1 combines with J gene TRBJ1-6; 7 positions match TRBD1. Being an ORF, TRBV23-1 has a function that is uncertain. The CDR3 covers 16 residues. V dropped 8 bases and J dropped 11; count of bases not matched to a gene: 18.

This clone was detected once. The chain uses TRBV7-2 and TRBJ2-7, with 10 nucleotides matching TRBD2. Germline V CDR1 and CDR2: SGHTA, FQGNSA. The trim removed 3 bases at V and 5 bases at J, leaving 4 bases unmatched. This CDR3 is 14 amino acids long. The CDR3 reads CASSFGLAVNEQYF. The DNA of the CDR3 is TGTGCCAGCAGCTTCGGACTAGCGGTCAACGAGCAGTACTTC.

This chain joins TRBV7-3 and TRBJ2-1; no clear D. Trimming took 1 base from V and 7 from J, leaving 14 bases between them. Germline values: CDR1 SGHTA, CDR2 FQGTGA. The CDR3 loop spans 15 amino acids. CDR3 loop: CASSLRIGGANEQFF. The DNA for the CDR3 is TGTGCCAGCAGCTTAAGGATAGGCGGCGCAAATGAGCAGTTCTTC.

V gene TRBV29-1 combines with J gene TRBJ1-1; D gene ambiguous. Trimming removed 4 bases from V and 6 bases from J, with 9 bases in between. This CDR3 has 11 amino acids. The V gene's germline CDR1 is SQVTM and CDR2 ANQGSEA. The DNA for the CDR3 is TGCAGCGTTGCGGAGACGGCTGAAGCTTTCTTT. Its translation is CSVAETAEAFF.

With respect to this clone: Other DNA variants within this sample encode the same CDR3. V is TRBV19 and J is TRBJ1-5, with a tentative D call TRBD1 (6 bases). The V gene's germline CDR1 is LNHDA and CDR2 SQIVND (reference sequence). The V end lost 5 bases, the J end lost 5 bases, and 16 bases lay between the germline ends. CDR3 length equals 15 residues. CDR3 DNA: TGTGCCAGTAGTGGCGACCGGACAGTCCATCAGCCCCAGCATTTT. It translates to CASSGDRTVHQPQHF.

The CDR3 nucleotides are TGTGCCAGCAGCTCCGCGGGGGGAGGGGGCACCATATATTTT. This encodes CASSSAGGGGTIYF. The chain uses TRBV7-6 and TRBJ1-3, with D possibly matching TRBD1 (6 bases). The germline gives CDR1 SGHVS, CDR2 FNYEAQ. The CDR3 contains 14 residues. Deletions cut 4 bases from V and 9 bases from J, with 16 bases between.

The sample holds a few counts of this clone. CDR3 nucleotide sequence: TGCGCCAGCAGCCAAGTTGTTGGCGGGACAGAAGGTGAAAAACTGTTTTTT. Translation: CASSQVVGGTEGEKLFF. The genes are TRBV4-3 and TRBJ1-4; 7 nucleotides agree with TRBD1. Germline CDR1 LGHNA, CDR2 YSLEER. This CDR3 spans 17 amino acids. The ends lost 1 base at V and 7 bases at J; junction bases unmatched: 12.